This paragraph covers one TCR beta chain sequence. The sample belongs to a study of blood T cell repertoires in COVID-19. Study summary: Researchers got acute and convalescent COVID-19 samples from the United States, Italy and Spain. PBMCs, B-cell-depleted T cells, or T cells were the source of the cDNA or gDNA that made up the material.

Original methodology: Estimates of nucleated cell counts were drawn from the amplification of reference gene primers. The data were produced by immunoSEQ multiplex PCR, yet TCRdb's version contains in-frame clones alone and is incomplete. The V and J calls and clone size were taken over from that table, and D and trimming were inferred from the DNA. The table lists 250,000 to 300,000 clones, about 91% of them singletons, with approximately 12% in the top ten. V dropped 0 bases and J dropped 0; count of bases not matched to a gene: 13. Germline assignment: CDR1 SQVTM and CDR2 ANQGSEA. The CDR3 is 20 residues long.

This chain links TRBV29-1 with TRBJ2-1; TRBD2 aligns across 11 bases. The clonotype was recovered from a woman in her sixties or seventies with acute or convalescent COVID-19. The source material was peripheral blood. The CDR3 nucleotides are TGCAGCGTTGAAGATCTTCTTACTAGCGGGAGTCCCAGCTCCTACAATGAGCAGTTCTTC. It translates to CSVEDLLTSGSPSSYNEQFF.